These 6 T cell receptor beta chains came from one sample sequenced in a study of T cell responses to AZD1222 COVID-19 vaccine. Libraries were prepared by immunoSEQ multiplex PCR; TCRdb keeps only in-frame clonotypes and omits some of them. The sample holds approximately 110,000 clones, over 80% seen once. Source: peripheral blood, taken 28 days after the second AZD1222 dose. Receptor source: an adult who received the AZD1222 COVID-19 vaccine.

This rearrangement joins TRBV5-1 to TRBJ1-3; D is ambiguous. CDR3 length equals 13 residues. Trimming took 4 bases from V and 1 from J, leaving 6 bases between them. Per germline, CDR1 SGHRS and CDR2 YFSETQ. CDR3 region: CASSTGSGNTIYF. The CDR3 nucleotides are TGCGCCAGCAGCACGGGGTCTGGAAACACCATATATTTT.

The chain employs TRBV6-5 and TRBJ2-2, with D hard to call. V dropped 2 bases and J dropped 4 bases, with 11 bases sitting between them. The germline gives CDR1 MNHEY, CDR2 SVGAGI. This CDR3 spans 15 amino acids. The CDR3 reads CASSYMVRVTGELFF. In DNA, the CDR3 is TGTGCCAGCAGTTACATGGTTCGGGTCACCGGGGAGCTGTTTTTT.

The rearrangement joins TRBV5-1 to TRBJ2-7, with D unresolved. The CDR3 runs to 13 residues. V lost 4 bases to trimming and J lost 3 bases, with 11 bases between them. Germline CDR1 is SGHRS and CDR2 is YFSETQ. The CDR3 sequence: CASSPGLNYEQYF. The CDR3 DNA sequence: TGCGCCAGCAGCCCGGGCCTGAACTACGAGCAGTACTTC. Looking up the rest from reference TRBV5-1 and TRBJ2-7 gives the full variable domain: KAGVTQTPRYLIKTRGQQVTLSCSPISGHRSVSWYQQTPGQGLQFLFEYFSETQRNKGNFPGRFSGRQFSNSRSEMNVSTLELGDSALYLCASSPGLNYEQYFGPGTRLTVT.

The V and J genes are TRBV19 and TRBJ2-3, with no clear D. CDR3 length equals 15 residues. The V gene's germline CDR1 is LNHDA and CDR2 SQIVND (reference sequence). V was cut by 1 base and J by 0 bases, with 8 bases left in between. The CDR3 is CASSIGQPSTDTQYF. The CDR3 nucleotides read TGTGCCAGTAGTATAGGACAACCTAGCACAGATACGCAGTATTTT.

This chain uses TRBV5-5 with TRBJ1-3; no definite D call. The V gene lost 4 bases and the J gene lost 2 bases, with 7 bases spanning the gap. The CDR3 has 13 residues. CDR1 and CDR2 from the germline V gene are SGHKS and YYEKEE (reference sequence). The CDR3: CASSRQTGNTIYF. Here the CDR3 DNA reads TGTGCCAGCAGCCGCCAAACTGGAAACACCATATATTTT.

The V gene is TRBV11-2, the J gene TRBJ1-6, with 7 bases lining up with TRBD1. V lost 4 bases, J lost 10 bases, and 7 bases stayed unmatched. The CDR3 is 14 amino acids. Germline V CDR1 and CDR2: SGHAT, FQNNGV. This chain's CDR3 is CASSSTGVGSPLHF. CDR3 DNA sequence: TGTGCCAGCAGCTCAACAGGGGTTGGCTCACCCCTCCACTTT.